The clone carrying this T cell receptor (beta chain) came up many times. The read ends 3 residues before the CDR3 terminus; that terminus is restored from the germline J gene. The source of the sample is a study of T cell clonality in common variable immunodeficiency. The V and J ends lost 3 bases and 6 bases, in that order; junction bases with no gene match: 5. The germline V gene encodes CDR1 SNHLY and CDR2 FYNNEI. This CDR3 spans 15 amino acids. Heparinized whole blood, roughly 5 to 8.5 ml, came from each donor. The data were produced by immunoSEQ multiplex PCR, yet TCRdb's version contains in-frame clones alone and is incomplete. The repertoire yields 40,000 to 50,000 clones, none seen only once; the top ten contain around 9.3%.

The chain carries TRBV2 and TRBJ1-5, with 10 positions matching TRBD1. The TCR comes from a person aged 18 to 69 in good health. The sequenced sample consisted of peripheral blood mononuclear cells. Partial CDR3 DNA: TGTGCCAGCAGTGAGGGGGACAGGGGAGGTCAGCCC. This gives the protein CASSEGDRGGQP. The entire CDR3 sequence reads CASSEGDRGGQPQHF.